Below, 28 T cell receptor beta chains from the same sample are listed, as sequenced in a study of graft-versus-host responses after intestinal transplantation (dated by TCRdb to 2020 to 2022). No antigen is known for these receptors. Library creation used the immunoSEQ multiplex PCR assay. The table was pulled from immuneACCESS by TCRdb, which kept in-frame rearrangements only. Such tables lose some clones; where checked, under half of the loss comes from unresolved V genes, and the rest has no known cause. Here the sample has some 81,000 clones; about 89% occur a single time. Of the sample, less than 0.4% falls within the top ten clones. In the paper's terms, the time point label means: cells obtained before transplantation from donor or recipient. This specimen consisted of unstimulated CD4+ T cells sorted from spleen or lymph node cells, obtained before intestinal transplant. The source is a human donor who received an intestinal transplant.

The genes are TRBV9 and TRBJ2-5, with TRBD1 matching 11 bases. After removal of 4 bases from V and 0 bases from J, the junction contained 8 bases not matched to a gene. The CDR3 is 17 residues long. CDR1 and CDR2 from the germline V gene are SGDLS and YYNGEE. CDR3 in amino acids: CASSSGQGVGDQETQYF. As DNA, the CDR3 is TGTGCCAGCAGCTCGGGACAGGGGGTAGGGGACCAAGAGACCCAGTACTTC.

V usage is TRBV29-1 and J usage is TRBJ1-6; D perhaps matches TRBD1 (6 bases). The germline V and J ends were trimmed by 8 bases and 0 bases, with 11 bases remaining between them. Germline CDR1 reads SQVTM; CDR2 reads ANQGSEA. The CDR3 is 14 amino acids. CDR3 in DNA: TGCAGCCCCCGACAGGCCTCCTATAATTCACCCCTCCACTTT. This encodes CSPRQASYNSPLHF. The complete variable domain, with remaining parts taken from reference TRBV29-1 and TRBJ1-6, reads SAVISQKPSRDICQRGTSLTIQCQVDSQVTMMFWYRQQPGQSLTLIATANQGSEATYESGFVIDKFPISRPNLTFSTLTVSNMSPEDSSIYLCSPRQASYNSPLHFGNGTRLTVT.

The chain is built from TRBV6-1 and TRBJ2-7; possibly TRBD2 for D (6 bases). The CDR3 length is 14 residues. CDR1 is MNHNS and CDR2 is SASEGT in the germline V gene. Deletions cut 8 bases from V and 2 bases from J, with 16 bases between. The CDR3 sequence: CASGRAGRAYEQYF. The CDR3 DNA is TGTGCCAGCGGCCGGGCGGGGCGAGCCTACGAGCAGTACTTC.

This clone showed up just a few times. The J gene is TRBJ1-2, the V gene TRBV19; 9 bases match TRBD1. Losses at the gene ends were 3 bases for V and 2 bases for J; bases not matched to a gene: 13. Germline V CDR1 and CDR2: LNHDA, SQIVND (reference sequence). The CDR3 contains 18 residues. In DNA form, the CDR3 reads TGTGCCAGTAGTATGGGGGCCGGGACAGGGAAAGGAAACTATGGCTACACCTTC. It translates to CASSMGAGTGKGNYGYTF.

The chain joins TRBV27 to TRBJ2-3; 9 bases are a match to TRBD2. J was trimmed by 4 bases and V by 2 bases; bases with no gene match: 4. The CDR3 consists of 15 residues. Germline values: CDR1 MNHEY, CDR2 SMNVEV (reference sequence). CDR3 sequence: CASSLLSGSSDTQYF. For the CDR3, the DNA is TGTGCCAGCAGTTTACTTAGCGGGAGTTCAGATACGCAGTATTTT.

The genes are TRBV5-8 and TRBJ2-7, with TRBD2 identical over 14 bases. From germline, CDR1 is SGHTS and CDR2 YDEGEE. V trimming: 4 bases; J trimming: 6 bases; junction bases outside the gene matches: 9. CDR3 size: 16 residues. The CDR3 DNA is TGTGCCAGCAGCCATCGACTAGCGGGAGGGCGGGTCGAGCAGTACTTC. Residues: CASSHRLAGGRVEQYF.

This rearrangement joins TRBV28 to TRBJ1-1; D is undetermined. The CDR3 is made up of 12 amino acids. Trimming pared 6 bases from V and 3 bases from J, leaving 8 bases between. Looked up from germline, CDR1 is MDHEN and CDR2 is SYDVKM. CDR3 loop: CASRPRYTEAFF. The DNA for the CDR3 is TGTGCCAGCAGACCTAGGTACACTGAAGCTTTCTTT.

This sequence joins TRBV15 and TRBJ1-6; D might be TRBD1 (5 bases). CDR1 and CDR2 (germline): LNHNV, YYDKDF (reference sequence). The CDR3 covers 14 residues. V was cut by 5 bases and J by 12 bases, with 17 bases left in between. The CDR3 bases are TGTGCCACCAGCTCACCCGGTACAGGAGAACCCCTCCACTTT. Its protein is CATSSPGTGEPLHF.

This clone was seen a handful of times. The chain carries TRBV28 and TRBJ2-7; a weak D match, TRBD1 (5 bases). CDR1 and CDR2 from the germline V gene are MDHEN and SYDVKM. The CDR3 is 11 amino acids. Trimming shortened V by 10 bases and J by 4 bases, and 11 bases separated the two germline ends. The CDR3 bases are TGTGCCACCCTCCAGGGTTACGAGCAGTACTTC. This encodes CATLQGYEQYF.

This clone has only a few counts. This chain connects TRBV9 to TRBJ2-1; 12 bases line up with TRBD2. V dropped 0 bases and J dropped 7; count of bases not matched to a gene: 11. The CDR3 length is 18 residues. Germline assignment: CDR1 SGDLS and CDR2 YYNGEE. The CDR3 DNA is TGTGCCAGCAGCGTAGACCCTAGCGGGAGGGCCTTGAGGAATGAGCAGTTCTTC. Protein product: CASSVDPSGRALRNEQFF.

The V and J genes are TRBV11-2 and TRBJ1-1; TRBD1 is a possible D gene (5 bases). Germline V lookup: CDR1 SGHAT, CDR2 FQNNGV. The CDR3 totals 16 residues. V gave up 1 base and J gave up 5 bases, with 17 bases separating them. CDR3 amino acids: CASSLVFGAVFTEAFF. The CDR3 bases are TGTGCCAGCAGCTTAGTATTTGGGGCAGTCTTTACTGAAGCTTTCTTT.

The chain couples TRBV19 to TRBJ2-2, with 13 bases fitting TRBD2. V lost 6 bases to trimming and J lost 12 bases; unmatched junction nucleotides: 10. Germline assignment: CDR1 LNHDA and CDR2 SQIVND (reference sequence). This CDR3 contains 15 residues. CDR3 in amino acids: CASRPARLAGGQLFF. The CDR3 DNA reads TGTGCCAGTAGACCCGCCCGACTAGCGGGAGGCCAGCTGTTTTTT.

The rearrangement links TRBV18 to TRBJ2-2; maybe TRBD1 (6 bases). From germline, CDR1 is KGHSH and CDR2 LQKENI. V was clipped by 0 bases and J by 1 base, with 12 bases between them. This CDR3 spans 17 amino acids. DNA of the CDR3: TGTGCCAGCTCACCACCGAACAGGGATAAGAACACCGGGGAGCTGTTTTTT. Protein sequence: CASSPPNRDKNTGELFF.

The chain employs TRBV19 and TRBJ2-2; no firm D call. This CDR3 contains 14 residues. Deletions cut 6 bases from V and 7 bases from J, with 15 bases between. Germline V gene data show CDR1 as LNHDA and CDR2 as SQIVND (reference sequence). CDR3 DNA sequence: TGTGCCAGTAGGATCCGAGAGCCCCGCGGGGAGCTGTTTTTT. Its translation: CASRIREPRGELFF.

The rearrangement links TRBV15 to TRBJ2-7; TRBD1 agrees at 7 bases. J gave up 6 bases and V 1 base, and 6 bases lay outside the gene matches. The CDR3 has 14 amino acids. The germline CDR1 and CDR2 sequences are LNHNV and YYDKDF (reference sequence). The CDR3 DNA follows: TGTGCCACCAGCAGAGGACAGGGCGTCGGCGAGCAGTACTTC. It yields the protein CATSRGQGVGEQYF.

This rearrangement joins TRBV6-1 to TRBJ1-5, with 9 bases matching TRBD1. Germline CDR1 is MNHNS and CDR2 is SASEGT. There are 16 residues in the CDR3. V gave up 2 bases and J gave up 9 bases; unmatched junction bases: 11. CDR3 nucleotide sequence: TGTGCCAGCAGTGAATTGGTGGGGGGACAGGGAGGGCCCCAGCATTTT. Its protein product is CASSELVGGQGGPQHF.

The chain links TRBV9 to TRBJ2-1; D perhaps matches TRBD1 (5 bases). The germline V gene has CDR1 SGDLS and CDR2 YYNGEE. The CDR3 contains 14 residues. Deletions cut 0 bases from V and 6 bases from J, with 10 bases between. CDR3 DNA sequence: TGTGCCAGCAGCGTAGGGCCCCAGGGCAATGAGCAGTTCTTC. Amino acid sequence: CASSVGPQGNEQFF.

J is TRBJ2-2 and V is TRBV7-8; TRBD2 matches 8 bases. CDR3 length: 15 amino acids. V dropped 4 bases and J dropped 1; count of bases not matched to a gene: 2. Germline lookup yields CDR1 SGHVS and CDR2 FQNEAQ. Here the CDR3 reads CASSSSGGNTGELFF. CDR3 bases: TGTGCCAGCAGCTCCAGCGGGGGGAACACCGGGGAGCTGTTTTTT.

J is TRBJ1-5 and V is TRBV27; 10 nucleotides align to TRBD1. The CDR3 runs to 14 residues. Germline CDR1 MNHEY, CDR2 SMNVEV (reference sequence). The V and J ends lost 5 bases and 5 bases, in that order; junction bases with no gene match: 3. The CDR3 region has the DNA TGTGCCAGCAGTCGACAGGGGGCTTATCAGCCCCAGCATTTT. This sequence encodes CASSRQGAYQPQHF.

The rearrangement joins TRBV5-4 to TRBJ2-7, with TRBD1 as a possible D gene (6 bases). Germline loops: CDR1 SGHNT, CDR2 YYREEE (reference sequence). V lost 0 bases and J lost 0, with 13 bases in between. CDR3 length: 16 residues. The CDR3 reads CASSLGGLSFSYEQYF. The CDR3 DNA is TGTGCCAGCAGCTTGGGGGGGCTGAGTTTCTCCTACGAGCAGTACTTC.

CDR3 region: CASSLAVTGGDGYEQYF. The CDR3 nucleotides read TGTGCCAGCAGCTTAGCGGTAACAGGGGGCGATGGCTACGAGCAGTACTTC. This chain joins TRBV7-9 and TRBJ2-7; 9 bases agree with TRBD1. Germline assignment: CDR1 SEHNR and CDR2 FQNEAQ (reference sequence). The junction had 9 bases not matched to a gene; V was cut back by 0 bases and J by 3 bases. The CDR3 runs 17 residues.

The rearrangement uses TRBV6-1 and TRBJ2-5; TRBD1 might be the D (5 bases). V was pared by 2 bases and J by 6 bases, with 13 bases between. Germline assignment: CDR1 MNHNS and CDR2 SASEGT. This CDR3 region has 14 residues. CDR3 region: CASSETQGRKTQYF. The CDR3 DNA is TGTGCCAGCAGTGAAACCCAGGGCAGGAAGACCCAGTACTTC.

This sequence joins TRBV19 and TRBJ2-1; 7 bases agree with TRBD1. The CDR3 length is 14 residues. The germline V gene has CDR1 LNHDA and CDR2 SQIVND (reference sequence). The V and J ends lost 1 base and 7 bases, in that order; junction bases with no gene match: 4. The CDR3, as DNA: TGTGCCAGTAGTATAGCGAGGGGGCATAATGAGCAGTTCTTC. This encodes CASSIARGHNEQFF. Filled out from reference TRBV19 and TRBJ2-1, the complete variable domain reads DGGITQSPKYLFRKEGQNVTLSCEQNLNHDAMYWYRQDPGQGLRLIYYSQIVNDFQKGDIAEGYSVSREKKESFPLTVTSAQKNPTAFYLCASSIARGHNEQFFGPGTRLTVL.

V gene TRBV9 combines with J gene TRBJ2-7; D ambiguous. CDR3 size: 15 residues. V was trimmed by 2 bases and J by 0 bases, leaving 12 bases between them. Germline CDR1 SGDLS, CDR2 YYNGEE. Here the CDR3 reads CASSVGTDGSYEQYF. In DNA, the CDR3 is TGTGCCAGCAGCGTGGGCACAGACGGCTCCTACGAGCAGTACTTC.

V usage is TRBV5-1 and J usage is TRBJ2-3; 11 positions match TRBD2. Trimming at V came to 5 bases and at J to 4 bases, leaving 6 bases not matched to a gene. The CDR3 contains 15 residues. Looked up from germline, CDR1 is SGHRS and CDR2 is YFSETQ. CDR3 nucleotides: TGCGCCAGCAGGGGTAGCGGGGGGGCTGCAGATACGCAGTATTTT. The encoded protein is CASRGSGGAADTQYF.

This chain joins TRBV2 and TRBJ2-1; 9 bases are shared with TRBD1. CDR3 length: 14 residues. V gave up 8 bases and J gave up 2 bases; unmatched junction bases: 4. Germline CDR1 is SNHLY and CDR2 is FYNNEI. The CDR3 DNA sequence: TGTGCCAGCTCACACAGGGGGCCCTACAATGAGCAGTTCTTC. This codes for CASSHRGPYNEQFF.

V is TRBV28 and J is TRBJ1-6, with D perhaps TRBD1 (5 bases). Germline CDR1 reads MDHEN; CDR2 reads SYDVKM. This CDR3 is built from 14 residues. The V end lost 5 bases, the J end lost 8 bases, and 13 bases lay between the germline ends. The CDR3 bases are TGTGCCAGCAGTGCCAGGCAGGGTCATTCACCCCTCCACTTT. It specifies CASSARQGHSPLHF.

The V gene is TRBV7-6, the J gene TRBJ1-6, with 7 bases aligning to TRBD1. V shed 1 base, J shed 7 bases, and the junction held 10 bases outside the gene matches. The CDR3 is 17 amino acids. CDR1 and CDR2 (germline): SGHVS, FNYEAQ. The CDR3 DNA sequence: TGTGCCAGCAGCTTAGGACCCCCGGGACAGAGGAATTCACCCCTCCACTTT. This sequence encodes CASSLGPPGQRNSPLHF. Complete variable domain (other parts from reference TRBV7-6 and TRBJ1-6): GAGVSQSPRYKVTKRGQDVALRCDPISGHVSLYWYRQALGQGPEFLTYFNYEAQQDKSGLPNDRFSAERPEGSISTLTIQRTEQRDSAMYRCASSLGPPGQRNSPLHFGNGTRLTVT.